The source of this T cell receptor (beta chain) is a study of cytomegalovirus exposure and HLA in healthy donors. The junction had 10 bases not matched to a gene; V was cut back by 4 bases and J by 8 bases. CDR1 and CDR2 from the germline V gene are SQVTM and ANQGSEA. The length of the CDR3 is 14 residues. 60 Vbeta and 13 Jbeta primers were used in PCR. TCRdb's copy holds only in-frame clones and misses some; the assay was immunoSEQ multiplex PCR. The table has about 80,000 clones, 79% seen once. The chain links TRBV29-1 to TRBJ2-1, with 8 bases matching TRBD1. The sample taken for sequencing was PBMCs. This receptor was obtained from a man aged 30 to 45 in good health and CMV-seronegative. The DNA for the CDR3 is TGCAGCGTTGTCAGGCAGGGGGCGTGGGATGAGCAGTTCTTC. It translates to CSVVRQGAWDEQFF.